The text below deals with one TCR beta chain. No cognate antigen has been identified for it. Per-base qualities were not stored, and no clone one base away is much larger. Receptor libraries were prepared by the immunoSEQ multiplex PCR assay. In its TCRdb copy, this immuneACCESS table keeps in-frame sequences only and misses some clones. Where compared with another copy, unresolved V genes explain less than half of these, and the others have no known cause. The sample profile shows tens of thousands of clones; about 92% of them were found once. The ten largest clonotypes hold approximately 1.5% of the sample. The CDR3 measures 16 amino acids from cysteine to phenylalanine. Here the CDR3 DNA is all that survives: 48 bases in frame from base 1. Cut back by 7 bases and 0 bases, the V and J ends lie 13 bases apart. Taken from the germline V gene, the CDR1 and CDR2 loops are SNHLY and FYNNEI. The sample originates from a study of T cell changes during pregnancy in multiple sclerosis (dated by TCRdb to between 2018 and 2020). Background on the whole study: The study examined how the T cell repertoire changed over the course of pregnancy in women with multiple sclerosis.

The rearranged segments are TRBV2 and TRBJ1-6, with the D gene too uncertain to name. The material was peripheral blood, obtained before pregnancy. The source is a female donor with multiple sclerosis, enrolled in a pregnancy study. The nucleotide sequence reads TGTGCCAGCACTGACGGGGTTAGCTCCTATAATTCACCCCTCCACTTT. Translated, it reads CASTDGVSSYNSPLHF.